Listed here are 5 T cell receptor beta chains from one sample, sequenced in a study of tumor-infiltrating lymphocytes in primary liver carcinoma. Blood RNA was derived from unsorted whole blood, and germline DNA was extracted too. TCR beta cDNA came from around 0.5 ug total RNA, primed with a constant-region primer. Three-round nested multiplex PCR performed with slightly modified ARM-PCR produced the TCR beta libraries. Each of the first two PCR rounds ran around 10 cycles with TRBV1-TRBV30 forward and C-beta reverse primers. TCRdb reprocessed the multiplex PCR reads via MiXCR and lists one record per CDR3 protein. The sample includes about 200,000 distinct CDR3 sequences, about two thirds of them seen just once. The sequenced sample consisted of peripheral blood. The receptors were gathered from a woman aged 55-69 years with primary liver carcinoma and hepatitis B virus infection.

This chain joins TRBV7-9 and TRBJ2-7; TRBD1 matches 8 bases. CDR1 is SEHNR and CDR2 is FQNEAQ in the germline V gene (reference sequence). The CDR3 is made up of 16 amino acids. After removal of 5 bases from V and 4 bases from J, the junction contained 13 bases not matched to a gene. The CDR3 sequence is CASSTDLRQGIYEQYF. In DNA, the CDR3 is TGTGCCAGCAGCACCGACCTGAGACAGGGGATATACGAGCAGTACTTC.

The chain uses TRBV7-9 and TRBJ1-4; 7 nucleotides line up with TRBD1. The CDR3 contains 14 residues. Germline-derived CDR1 and CDR2 are SEHNR and FQNEAQ (reference sequence). Germline trimming cut 5 bases from V and 8 bases from J; bases unmatched to any gene: 8. CDR3 amino acids: CASSQITGVEKLFF. The CDR3 nucleotides are TGTGCCAGCAGCCAGATAACAGGGGTGGAAAAACTGTTTTTT.

This clonotype was observed many times. The genes are TRBV6-5 and TRBJ2-1; TRBD2 matches 10 bases. CDR3 size: 16 residues. V shed 0 bases, J shed 10 bases, and the junction held 9 bases outside the gene matches. Germline loops: CDR1 MNHEY, CDR2 SVGAGI. CDR3 region: CASSYSTSGIPVEQFF. The CDR3 DNA is TGTGCCAGCAGTTACTCAACTAGCGGGATTCCAGTGGAGCAGTTCTTC.

With regard to this clonotype: A much larger clonotype is one base distant, so this may be a read error. The chain recombines TRBV11-2 with TRBJ2-4; D gene uncertain. Germline V gives CDR1 SGHAT, CDR2 FQNNGV. The CDR3 has 14 residues. The DNA for the CDR3 is TGCGCCAGCAGCCAGGAAGAGGCCAAAAACATTCAGTACTTC. As protein: CASSQEEAKNIQYF.

About this clonotype: No conserved phenylalanine or tryptophan is present at the end of the CDR3, so a read error is the likely explanation. This rearrangement joins TRBV30 to TRBJ2-3, with 8 bases fitting TRBD2. The CDR3 length is 14 residues. In germline, CDR1 is GTSNPN, CDR2 SVGIG (reference sequence). V dropped 5 bases and J dropped 4; count of bases not matched to a gene: 8. CDR3 DNA sequence: TGTGCCTGGGCCCCGACTAGCGTGGCAGATACGCAGTATTTG. As protein: CAWAPTSVADTQYL.